This is a list of T cell receptor beta chains from one sample in a study of T cells after yellow fever vaccination. TCRdb re-analysed the 5' RACE reads in MiXCR, keeping a single row per CDR3 protein. The sample carries around 350,000 distinct CDR3 sequences, around 6.5% recorded once. Sequenced material: PBMCs, taken 5 days after the yellow fever booster vaccination. The origin of the receptors is a man aged 30 to 45 who received the YFV17D yellow fever vaccine. The CDR3 runs from the conserved cysteine through the conserved F or W. The order of the fields is J gene, clone size, D gene, V gene, CDR3 DNA, CDR3 protein. A D gene is named only where the DNA matches it firmly. Clone size is given for some rows only: seen once, a few or many times, or a class if the clone is expanded.

>TRBJ2-1|few|.|TRBV12-3/TRBV12-4
TGTGCCAGCAGCCCCAGGACCAATGAGCAGTTCTTC
CASSPRTNEQFF
>TRBJ2-7|many|TRBD2|TRBV10-1
TGCGCCAGCAGTCCGGCTAGCGGGATGCAGCAGTACTTC
CASSPASGMQQYF
>TRBJ2-2|.|.|TRBV6-1
TGTGCCAGCAGTGTCGTAGGAACCACCGGGGAGCTGTTTTTT
CASSVVGTTGELFF
>TRBJ2-1|.|TRBD1|TRBV11-2
TGTGCCAGCAGCGCGCCCGGGACAGCCTACAATGAGCAGTTCTTC
CASSAPGTAYNEQFF
>TRBJ2-1|.|TRBD2|TRBV15
TGTGCCACCAGCACGCGCCCCCGGACTAGCGGGCGAACCGGCTCCTACAATGAGCAGTTCTTC
CATSTRPRTSGRTGSYNEQFF
>TRBJ2-7|few|TRBD2|TRBV5-1
TGCGCCAGCGATCGGGAGGAGAGCACCCGACGCCAGTACTTC
CASDREESTRRQYF
>TRBJ2-7|.|TRBD1|TRBV5-1
TGCGCCAGCAGCACAGGGGACAGGTCGGACTCCTACGAGCAGTACTTC
CASSTGDRSDSYEQYF
>TRBJ2-2|.|TRBD2|TRBV20-1
TGCAGTGCTCCGCGGGAGAACCGGAACACCGGGGAGCTGTTTTTT
CSAPRENRNTGELFF
>TRBJ1-5|.|.|TRBV10-2
TGCGCCAGCAGTGACCCAGGCTATACAGCAGGGAAGGTTCAGCCCCAGCATTTT
CASSDPGYTAGKVQPQHF
>TRBJ2-7|few|TRBD2|TRBV7-9
TGTGCCAGCAGCTTAGTAGTTGGTGGGGGACTAGTCTACGAGCAGTACTTC
CASSLVVGGGLVYEQYF
>TRBJ1-2|.|.|TRBV7-2
TGTGCCAGCAGCTTCGACAAGGGTTTTGTCGGCGGCTACACCTTC
CASSFDKGFVGGYTF
>TRBJ2-6|few|.|TRBV20-1
TGCAGTGCTTCCGGGACCCTTTTGGCCAACGTCCTGACTTTC
CSASGTLLANVLTF
>TRBJ1-4|few|.|TRBV5-5
TGTGCCAGCAGCGATTCCGTCCTGTCGGGCGAAAAACTGTTTTTT
CASSDSVLSGEKLFF
>TRBJ2-2|few|TRBD2|TRBV6-1
TGTGCCAGCAGTGAGGGACTAGCGGGAGTACAAACCGGGGAGCTGTTTTTT
CASSEGLAGVQTGELFF
>TRBJ2-2|.|.|TRBV2
TGTGCCAGCAACGAGGATGGGGCGAACACCGGGGAGCTGTTTTTT
CASNEDGANTGELFF
>TRBJ2-7|few|.|TRBV7-2
TGTGCCAGCAGCACCGGGACCGCGAGCTCCTACGAGCAGTACTTC
CASSTGTASSYEQYF
>TRBJ2-7|.|TRBD1|TRBV12-3/TRBV12-4
TGTGCCAGCAGCTCACCGGACAGGAGCTCCTACGAGCAGTACTTC
CASSSPDRSSYEQYF
>TRBJ1-2|.|.|TRBV19
TGTGCCAGTAGTATCAACAGGGTGGGAGGCTACACCTTC
CASSINRVGGYTF
>TRBJ2-3|.|.|TRBV6-2/TRBV6-3
TGTGCCAGCGGCAGTGGCTGGGATACGCAGTATTTT
CASGSGWDTQYF
>TRBJ2-2|.|.|TRBV5-4
TGTGCCAGCAGCTTAGTCGATCGTCCCACCGGGGAGCTGTTTTTT
CASSLVDRPTGELFF
>TRBJ2-3|many|.|TRBV5-4
TGTGCCAGCAGCTTGGGGGGAGGAGACACAGATACGCAGTATTTT
CASSLGGGDTDTQYF
>TRBJ2-2|few|TRBD2|TRBV11-2
TGTGCCAGCAGCTTATTTGTGGGAGCGGGATCAACCGGGGAGCTGTTTTTT
CASSLFVGAGSTGELFF
>TRBJ2-1|.|.|TRBV3-1
TGTGCCAGCAGCCAAGCACCGGGGAGCAATGAGCAGTTCTTC
CASSQAPGSNEQFF
>TRBJ2-7|many|TRBD2|TRBV20-1
TGCAGTGCTACTCTTTCTAGCGGCACCTACGAGCAGTACTTC
CSATLSSGTYEQYF
>TRBJ2-5|many|.|TRBV7-9
TGTGCCAGCAGCTTAGTTGGTATGGCAGGGGGAGGCCAAGAGACCCAGTACTTC
CASSLVGMAGGGQETQYF
>TRBJ2-7|many|TRBD1|TRBV7-2
TGTGCCAGCAGCTCACAGGGGAAAGGGTACGAGCAGTACTTC
CASSSQGKGYEQYF
>TRBJ2-1|few|.|TRBV11-2
TGTGCCAGCAGCCCCCGACCAGAAGCTAGGTTCGACAATGAGCAGTTCTTC
CASSPRPEARFDNEQFF
>TRBJ2-7|many|.|TRBV5-5
TGTGCCAGCAGCGATAGGTCCGTGACAGCCTACGAGCAGTACTTC
CASSDRSVTAYEQYF
>TRBJ2-6|.|TRBD1|TRBV29-1
TGCAGCGTCCGACAGGGCTCTGGGGCCAACGTCCTGACTTTC
CSVRQGSGANVLTF
>TRBJ2-1|.|.|TRBV19
TGTGCCAGTAAAACACGGGGGAGCTCCTACAATGAGCAGTTCTTC
CASKTRGSSYNEQFF
>TRBJ2-3|.|TRBD1|TRBV12-3/TRBV12-4
TGTGCCAGTTCGACAGGGGGCTGGCTAGATACGCAGTATTTT
CASSTGGWLDTQYF
>TRBJ2-1|.|TRBD2|TRBV20-1
TGCAGTGCTTTCCAGATTAACCAACTAGCGGGAGTAGGCCATGAGCAGTTCTTC
CSAFQINQLAGVGHEQFF
>TRBJ1-1|.|.|TRBV20-1
TGCAGTGCTAGAGAAACGGTGAGACCTGAAGCTTTCTTT
CSARETVRPEAFF
>TRBJ2-5|many|.|TRBV13
TGTGCCAGCAGCTTCCCCGGACGAGCGGAGACCCAGTACTTC
CASSFPGRAETQYF
>TRBJ2-2|few|.|TRBV15
TGTGCCACCAGCAGAGATCTTTCAGTCACCGGGGAGCTGTTTTTT
CATSRDLSVTGELFF
>TRBJ2-4|many|TRBD2|TRBV5-6
TGTGCCAGCAGTGGAGGGGCCCTAGCGGGGAACATTCAGTACTTC
CASSGGALAGNIQYF
>TRBJ2-5|many|.|TRBV20-1
TGCAGTGCTACCCCCGCTGGACTAGAGACCCAGTACTTC
CSATPAGLETQYF
>TRBJ1-2|few|.|TRBV5-6
TGTGCCAGCAGCTTGCTGGGACTCTATGGCTACACCTTC
CASSLLGLYGYTF
>TRBJ2-1|many|.|TRBV29-1
TGCAGCGTTGAAGATCTGGCCTTGGGGCTCAATGAGCAGTTCTTC
CSVEDLALGLNEQFF
>TRBJ2-7|many|.|TRBV28
TGTGCCAGCACGGCTAGCGACGAGCAGTACTTC
CASTASDEQYF
>TRBJ1-2|few|.|TRBV7-2
TGTGCCAGCAGACTGAGGGACACTGCTGTCTATGGCTACACCTTC
CASRLRDTAVYGYTF
>TRBJ2-7|few|TRBD1|TRBV20-1
TGCAGTGCTAGAGCTGGGACAGGGGGATACGAGCAGTACTTC
CSARAGTGGYEQYF
>TRBJ2-5|many|TRBD2|TRBV5-6
TGTGCCAGCAGCCGGGAGGGGACCCAGTACTTC
CASSREGTQYF
>TRBJ1-2|.|TRBD1|TRBV12-3/TRBV12-4
TGTGCCAGCAAACGGACAGGGGGCGATGGCTACACCTTC
CASKRTGGDGYTF
>TRBJ2-1|many|.|TRBV29-1
TGCAGCGCAGACTTGGTTGAGCAGTTCTTC
CSADLVEQFF
>TRBJ2-3|few|.|TRBV20-1
TGCAGTGCGGAGGAGGTAGATACGCAGTATTTT
CSAEEVDTQYF
>TRBJ2-1|many|.|TRBV5-1
TGCGCCAGCAGCGCGGGGCCAGACAATGAGCAGTTCTTC
CASSAGPDNEQFF
>TRBJ2-1|many|.|TRBV6-5
TGTGCCAGCAGCTCCCCTCACAATGAGCAGTTCTTC
CASSSPHNEQFF
>TRBJ2-1|.|.|TRBV6-1
TGTGCCAGCAGCACTACCGCGTGGGGAGGGGGCTCTAACAATGAGCAGTTCTTC
CASSTTAWGGGSNNEQFF
>TRBJ2-5|few|.|TRBV19
TGTGCCAGTACGGGGGAGACGGAGACCCAGTACTTC
CASTGETETQYF
>TRBJ2-1|few|.|TRBV5-1
TGCGCCAGCAGCCTGAGTCGGCACCCGGACGATGAGCAGTTCTTC
CASSLSRHPDDEQFF